This T cell receptor (beta chain) was recovered during a study of cytomegalovirus exposure and HLA in healthy donors. Study observations and caveats: Reports indicate that TCR beta sequences accurately predicted the HLA-A and HLA-B alleles of most subjects. Most TCR sequences were seen very rarely across donors, but some public TCRs occurred in many. One variant, a missense change in DCLRE1C, was linked in a later analysis to TCR beta V- and J-gene trimming.

Points on this clone: The antigen remains unidentified.

The CDR3 runs to 15 residues. V shed 5 bases and J 5 bases; nucleotides not matched to a gene: 10. Germline CDR1 and CDR2: LNHDA and SQIVND (reference sequence). Both 60 Vbeta primers and 13 Jbeta primers went into the PCR. Measured with immunoSEQ multiplex PCR; TCRdb has only the in-frame clones, and not every one. The data show around 130,000 clones, 65% to 90% seen once. The sequence was obtained from a man aged 45-65 years in good health and CMV-seronegative. The chain carries TRBV19 and TRBJ1-2, with 8 bases lining up with TRBD1. The sample comprised PBMCs. The CDR3 nucleotides are TGTGCCAGTAGTCCCGGCGGACAGGGCTTATATGGCTACACCTTC. It codes for CASSPGGQGLYGYTF.